Listed below are T cell receptor beta chains from one sample, sequenced in a study of blood T cell repertoires in COVID-19. The table came from immunoSEQ multiplex PCR; TCRdb's copy has only in-frame clones and leaves some out. The sample lists about 60,000 clones; approximately 84% were seen once. The source material was peripheral blood. These receptor sequences come from a man in his 60s with acute or convalescent COVID-19. Both conserved end residues are part of each CDR3. D genes are given only for firm matches. Clone size, where shown, is once, few, many, or a class for clones that have expanded.

CDR3nt: TGTGCCAGCAGCGTCCGCCAGGGTTGCAATCAGCCCCAGCATTTT
CDR3aa: CASSVRQGCNQPQHF
abundance: NA
j_gene: TRBJ1-5
d_gene: NA
len: 15
v_gene: TRBV7-3

CDR3nt: TGTGCCAGTAGTATACAGGGGGCCCGAGGCTACACCTTC
CDR3aa: CASSIQGARGYTF
abundance: NA
j_gene: TRBJ1-2
d_gene: TRBD1
len: 13
v_gene: TRBV19

CDR3nt: TGTGCCAGCAGCGTTAAGCTCATGAACACTGAAGCTTTCTTT
CDR3aa: CASSVKLMNTEAFF
abundance: NA
j_gene: TRBJ1-1
d_gene: NA
len: 14
v_gene: TRBV7-2

CDR3nt: TGTGCCAGCAGTGCCGACAGGGGCAGTTTAGGGGGGGCCAACGTCCTGACTTTC
CDR3aa: CASSADRGSLGGANVLTF
abundance: once
j_gene: TRBJ2-6
d_gene: TRBD1
len: 18
v_gene: TRBV6-1

CDR3nt: TGTGCCAGCAGCTTAGCGAGTTTTTATCGCACAGATACGCAGTATTTT
CDR3aa: CASSLASFYRTDTQYF
abundance: NA
j_gene: TRBJ2-3
d_gene: NA
len: 16
v_gene: TRBV7-8

CDR3nt: TGTGCCAGTAGGAGGACTTGGGGGGCTAATGAAAAACTGTTTTTT
CDR3aa: CASRRTWGANEKLFF
abundance: NA
j_gene: TRBJ1-4
d_gene: NA
len: 15
v_gene: TRBV19

CDR3nt: TGTGCCAGCAGCTTAGTGTCAGGGTTGGGGTCACCCCTCCACTTT
CDR3aa: CASSLVSGLGSPLHF
abundance: NA
j_gene: TRBJ1-6
d_gene: NA
len: 15
v_gene: TRBV7-2

CDR3nt: TGTGCCAGCAGTTCCCTCTTAACAGGGAACTATGGCTACACCTTC
CDR3aa: CASSSLLTGNYGYTF
abundance: NA
j_gene: TRBJ1-2
d_gene: NA
len: 15
v_gene: TRBV2

CDR3nt: TGTGCCAGCTCCCCTTGGACAGGGGAAGAGACCCAGTACTTC
CDR3aa: CASSPWTGEETQYF
abundance: NA
j_gene: TRBJ2-5
d_gene: TRBD1
len: 14
v_gene: TRBV18

CDR3nt: TGCGCCAGCAGCCAACTAAGGGCTAGCGGGGGAACTGGGGAGCTGTTTTTT
CDR3aa: CASSQLRASGGTGELFF
abundance: NA
j_gene: TRBJ2-2
d_gene: TRBD2
len: 17
v_gene: TRBV4-1

CDR3nt: TGTGCCACCGCCGACCCGTCGAGAGGGAAGGGCTATGGCTACACCTTC
CDR3aa: CATADPSRGKGYGYTF
abundance: few
j_gene: TRBJ1-2
d_gene: NA
len: 16
v_gene: TRBV24-1

CDR3nt: TGTGCCAGCTTTGAGGGGGAGAACTATGGCTACACCTTC
CDR3aa: CASFEGENYGYTF
abundance: NA
j_gene: TRBJ1-2
d_gene: NA
len: 13
v_gene: TRBV5-6

CDR3nt: TGTGCCTGGAGTGTTCCGGGATATCAGCCCCAGCATTTT
CDR3aa: CAWSVPGYQPQHF
abundance: once
j_gene: TRBJ1-5
d_gene: NA
len: 13
v_gene: TRBV30

CDR3nt: TGTGCCAGCTCACAGGACAGGGGACTAATGAGCACCGGGGAGCTGTTTTTT
CDR3aa: CASSQDRGLMSTGELFF
abundance: NA
j_gene: TRBJ2-2
d_gene: TRBD1
len: 17
v_gene: TRBV18

CDR3nt: TGTGCCATCACTGACAGGGTGAACTATGGCTACACCTTC
CDR3aa: CAITDRVNYGYTF
abundance: NA
j_gene: TRBJ1-2
d_gene: TRBD1
len: 13
v_gene: TRBV10-3

CDR3nt: TGCAGCGCCTGGACAGGGGACGCCTATGGCTACACCTTC
CDR3aa: CSAWTGDAYGYTF
abundance: NA
j_gene: TRBJ1-2
d_gene: TRBD1
len: 13
v_gene: TRBV29-1

CDR3nt: TGTGCCAGCTCCCGACAGGGGGCCTACAATGAGCAGTTCTTC
CDR3aa: CASSRQGAYNEQFF
abundance: few
j_gene: TRBJ2-1
d_gene: TRBD1
len: 14
v_gene: TRBV18

CDR3nt: TGTGCCAGCAGCCCCGGCTGGGGGGATGAGCAGTTCTTC
CDR3aa: CASSPGWGDEQFF
abundance: NA
j_gene: TRBJ2-1
d_gene: NA
len: 13
v_gene: TRBV7-9

CDR3nt: TGTGCCAGCAGTGGAGGGGAGGGTTCACCCCTCCACTTT
CDR3aa: CASSGGEGSPLHF
abundance: few
j_gene: TRBJ1-6
d_gene: NA
len: 13
v_gene: TRBV2

CDR3nt: TGTGCCAGCAGGGTGACAGGTACTAATGAAAAACTGTTTTTT
CDR3aa: CASRVTGTNEKLFF
abundance: few
j_gene: TRBJ1-4
d_gene: NA
len: 14
v_gene: TRBV2

CDR3nt: TGCGCCAGCAGCTATCCCGCAGCGGGCGGAGAGACCCAGTACTTC
CDR3aa: CASSYPAAGGETQYF
abundance: NA
j_gene: TRBJ2-5
d_gene: NA
len: 15
v_gene: TRBV5-1

CDR3nt: TGCGCCAGCAGTTACGGGACAGGGGGCGTAATGTATGGCTACACCTTC
CDR3aa: CASSYGTGGVMYGYTF
abundance: NA
j_gene: TRBJ1-2
d_gene: TRBD1
len: 16
v_gene: TRBV5-1

CDR3nt: TGTGCCAGCAGCAACCCTTCAGGAGGCTATGGCTACACCTTC
CDR3aa: CASSNPSGGYGYTF
abundance: NA
j_gene: TRBJ1-2
d_gene: NA
len: 14
v_gene: TRBV9

CDR3nt: TGCAGCGTTGAGGGAGGCAGCTTTCCCGGGAAGTCCCAGCATTTT
CDR3aa: CSVEGGSFPGKSQHF
abundance: NA
j_gene: TRBJ1-5
d_gene: NA
len: 15
v_gene: TRBV29-1

CDR3nt: TGTGCCTGGACCCTAGGGGCGGGGGGAACAGATACGCAGTATTTT
CDR3aa: CAWTLGAGGTDTQYF
abundance: NA
j_gene: TRBJ2-3
d_gene: TRBD2
len: 15
v_gene: TRBV30

CDR3nt: TGTGCCAGCAGCGCTAGCAGGGGGCAAGAGACCCAGTACTTC
CDR3aa: CASSASRGQETQYF
abundance: NA
j_gene: TRBJ2-5
d_gene: TRBD1
len: 14
v_gene: TRBV6-5